Listed below are T cell receptor beta chains from one sample, sequenced in a study of T cell responses to AZD1222 COVID-19 vaccine. Method: immunoSEQ multiplex PCR; TCRdb's copy keeps in-frame clones and lacks some. The table shows over 130,000 clones, with approximately 90% occurring only once. Specimen: peripheral blood, collected 28 days after the second AZD1222 dose. The receptors shown here come from an adult who received the AZD1222 COVID-19 vaccine. CDR3s include the opening cysteine and the closing phenylalanine or tryptophan. The D gene is left open where the match is weak. Size is omitted from some rows. Given values are once, few, many or a class for expanded clones.

>-|TRBV6-5|TRBJ1-2|-
TGTGCCAGCAGTATGGCCCCCTCTTATGGCTACACCTTC
CASSMAPSYGYTF
>TRBD2|TRBV7-9|TRBJ2-7|-
TGTGCCAGCAGCTCGACTGGACTAGCGGGAGGGAAATCCTACGAGCAGTACTTC
CASSSTGLAGGKSYEQYF
>TRBD1|TRBV7-2|TRBJ2-1|-
TGTGCCAGCAGCCTATGGGACAGGGGCGATGAGCAGTTCTTC
CASSLWDRGDEQFF
>TRBD1|TRBV29-1|TRBJ2-1|-
TGCAGCGTTGCGGGACAGGGGTCCTACAATGAGCAGTTCTTC
CSVAGQGSYNEQFF
>-|TRBV19|TRBJ1-1|-
TGTGCCACCGGAAGGGGTCGGGTGTACACTGAAGCTTTCTTT
CATGRGRVYTEAFF
>-|TRBV7-9|TRBJ1-2|once
TGTGCCAGCAGCACTACCGACAGCTCGCTAGCTAACTATGGCTACACCTTC
CASSTTDSSLANYGYTF
>-|TRBV4-1|TRBJ1-6|-
TGCGCCAGCAGCCTAGGACAGTCCGATAATTCACCCCTCCACTTT
CASSLGQSDNSPLHF
>-|TRBV7-8|TRBJ1-4|-
TGTGCCTCAGCGAATGGGGCAGGGATTAATGAAAAACTGTTTTTT
CASANGAGINEKLFF
>-|TRBV7-8|TRBJ1-1|-
TGTGCCAGCAGTCATCGGGGGATCTTGGAAACTGAAGCTTTCTTT
CASSHRGILETEAFF
>TRBD1|TRBV4-2|TRBJ1-2|-
TGTGCCAGCAGCTACAATGAGAACCCCGGACAGGTTAATCGCTATGGCTACACCTTC
CASSYNENPGQVNRYGYTF
>TRBD2|TRBV19|TRBJ2-3|-
TGTGCCAGTACCGACCGGGGGGTCACAGATACGCAGTATTTT
CASTDRGVTDTQYF
>TRBD1|TRBV4-3|TRBJ2-6|few
TGCGCCAGCAGCCAAGGGACAGGAGACGGGGCCAACGTCCTGACTTTC
CASSQGTGDGANVLTF
>TRBD1|TRBV3-1/TRBV3-2|TRBJ1-1|-
TGTGCCAGCAGCCAAGATCCAACAGGGGAGGGGGAGACTGAAGCTTTCTTT
CASSQDPTGEGETEAFF
>TRBD2|TRBV27|TRBJ2-5|once
TGTGCCAGCAGTTTATTACTAGCGGGGGGAGTAGAGACCCAGTACTTC
CASSLLLAGGVETQYF